Included here is one TCR beta chain sequence, with context. As handled by the study authors: The assay estimated nucleated cells by amplifying reference gene primers. The protocol was immunoSEQ multiplex PCR, while the TCRdb copy is restricted to in-frame clones and leaves out a portion. Clone size and V and J calls were adopted from that table, with D and trimming inferred from the DNA. There are around 18,000 clones in the sample; 75% to 85% occur only once, and roughly 9.6% lies in the top ten. This sample is part of a study of blood T cell repertoires in COVID-19. The ends were cut back, 6 bases at V and 5 bases at J, with 19 bases in the middle. Germline values: CDR1 SNHLY, CDR2 FYNNEI. The CDR3 totals 15 residues.

Material: peripheral blood. This TCR was recovered from an older man with acute or convalescent COVID-19. This chain connects TRBV2 to TRBJ1-1; a weak D match, TRBD1 (5 bases). As DNA, the CDR3 is TGTGCCAGCAGGACGGGGGGGGTTAGGGTAACTGAAGCTTTCTTT. Translation gives CASRTGGVRVTEAFF.